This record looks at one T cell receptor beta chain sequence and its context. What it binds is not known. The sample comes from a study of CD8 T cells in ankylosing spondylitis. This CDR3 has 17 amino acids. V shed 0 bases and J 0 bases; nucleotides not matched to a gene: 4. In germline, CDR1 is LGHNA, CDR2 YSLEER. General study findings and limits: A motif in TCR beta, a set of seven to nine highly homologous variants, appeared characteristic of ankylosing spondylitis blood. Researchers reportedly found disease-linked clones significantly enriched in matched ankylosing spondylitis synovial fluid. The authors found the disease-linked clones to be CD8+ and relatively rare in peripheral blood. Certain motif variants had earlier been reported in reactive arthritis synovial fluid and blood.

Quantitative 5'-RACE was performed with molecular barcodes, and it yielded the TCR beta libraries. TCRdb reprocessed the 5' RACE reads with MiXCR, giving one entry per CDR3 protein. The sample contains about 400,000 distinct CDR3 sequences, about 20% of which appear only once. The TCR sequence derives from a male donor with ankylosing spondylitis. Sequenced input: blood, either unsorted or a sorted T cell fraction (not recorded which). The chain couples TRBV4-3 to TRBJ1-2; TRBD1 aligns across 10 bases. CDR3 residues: CASSQDVGQGANYGYTF. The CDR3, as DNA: TGCGCCAGCAGCCAAGATGTAGGACAGGGGGCTAACTATGGCTACACCTTC.